These T cell receptor beta chains were read from a single sample in a study of blood T cell repertoires in COVID-19. Profiled with immunoSEQ multiplex PCR; TCRdb holds only in-frame clones, not every one. The table has roughly 140,000 clones, approximately 81% seen once. The sample taken for sequencing was peripheral blood. These receptors were collected from a woman aged 60-70 years with COVID-19, enrolled during active disease. Each CDR3 is given with its conserved first and last residue. The order of the fields is D gene, clone size, J gene, V gene, CDR3 DNA, CDR3 protein. A D gene is named only where the DNA matches it firmly. A clone size is listed for some rows: how often the clone was seen (once, few, many), or a class if it is expanded.

-,-,TRBJ2-1,TRBV10-1,TGCGCCAGCAGTGACGGGGGCTCCTACAATGAGCAGTTCTTC,CASSDGGSYNEQFF
TRBD1,-,TRBJ1-1,TRBV18,TGTGCCAGCTCGCCAGGGGGGACAGGGGTTGATGAAGCTTTCTTT,CASSPGGTGVDEAFF
TRBD1,-,TRBJ1-2,TRBV11-2,TGTGCCAGCAGCTTTAGAGGGGGCGAAGGCTACACCTTC,CASSFRGGEGYTF
TRBD2,-,TRBJ2-3,TRBV4-1,TGCGCCAGCAGCACTTTAGCCCTAGCGGGGGACACAGATACGCAGTATTTT,CASSTLALAGDTDTQYF
TRBD2,once,TRBJ2-2,TRBV3-1/TRBV3-2,TGTGCCAGCAGCCAACGGGGACTAGCGACTACCGGGGAGCTGTTTTTT,CASSQRGLATTGELFF
-,once,TRBJ1-1,TRBV6-5,TGTGCCAGCAGTTACTCGAAGGGGGTTGCTTTCTTT,CASSYSKGVAFF
TRBD1,-,TRBJ2-7,TRBV7-9,TGTGCCAGCAGCCCGAGGGACAGTAGATTATCCTACGAGCAGTACTTC,CASSPRDSRLSYEQYF
TRBD2,-,TRBJ2-1,TRBV18,TGTGCCAGCTCACCAAGCGGGGGGGCCGTTAATGAGCAGTTCTTC,CASSPSGGAVNEQFF
-,-,TRBJ1-1,TRBV29-1,TGCAGCGTTGGATCAGGGGTGAACACTGAAGCTTTCTTT,CSVGSGVNTEAFF
TRBD1,-,TRBJ1-1,TRBV6-5,TGTGCCAGCAGTTTGGGACAGGGGGGTGCGAGGACTGAAGCTTTCTTT,CASSLGQGGARTEAFF
-,few,TRBJ1-5,TRBV5-5,TGTGCCAGCAGCATGTCGGGACAACGATATCAGCCCCAGCATTTT,CASSMSGQRYQPQHF
TRBD2,-,TRBJ2-1,TRBV20-1,TGCAGTGCTAGTTGGGCTAGCGGGAGGGCACGCAATGAGCAGTTCTTC,CSASWASGRARNEQFF
TRBD1,-,TRBJ2-5,TRBV18,TGTGCCAGCTCACTGGGACAGGGCAGGGAGACCCAGTACTTC,CASSLGQGRETQYF
-,few,TRBJ1-2,TRBV2,TGTGCCAGCAATGCGAGGACAGCGACTAACTATGGCTACACCTTC,CASNARTATNYGYTF
TRBD1,-,TRBJ1-6,TRBV27,TGTGCCAGCAGTGCCTCCGGGACAGTAAGTAAAAATTCACCCCTCCACTTT,CASSASGTVSKNSPLHF
-,-,TRBJ1-2,TRBV6-6,TGTGCCAGCACTAAGGACAGTACCCTGGATGGCTACACCTTC,CASTKDSTLDGYTF
TRBD1,once,TRBJ1-1,TRBV20-1,TGCAGTGCTCAGGACAGGTATGAAGCTTTCTTT,CSAQDRYEAFF
-,-,TRBJ1-3,TRBV19,TGTGCCAGTAGTATGAACCGGGATAGCTCTGGAAACACCATATATTTT,CASSMNRDSSGNTIYF
-,few,TRBJ2-5,TRBV11-2,TGTGCCAGCAGCTTAGATATCGGGTCTAGCGCCCTCCAAGAGACCCAGTACTTC,CASSLDIGSSALQETQYF
TRBD1,-,TRBJ1-5,TRBV5-6,TGTGCCAGCAGCTTCGGACAGGGAGGGTTTAGGCCCCAGCATTTT,CASSFGQGGFRPQHF
TRBD1,-,TRBJ1-2,TRBV27,TGTGCCAGCAGTTTATATGGGGCAGACAGGGAATTTAACTATGGCTACACCTTC,CASSLYGADREFNYGYTF
-,-,TRBJ1-1,TRBV21-1,TGTGCCAGCAACGCCCGGGACAGGGAAAAGGAAAGCACTGAAGCTTTCTTT,CASNARDREKESTEAFF
-,-,TRBJ2-4,TRBV5-4,TGTGCCAGCAGCTTGCCTGGGGCTCGGATTCAGTACTTC,CASSLPGARIQYF
-,-,TRBJ2-1,TRBV30,TGTGCCTGGGGACAGCGTAACAATGAGCAGTTCTTC,CAWGQRNNEQFF
-,-,TRBJ1-5,TRBV2,TGTGCCAGCACTGGGACAAGCGTAAGCAATCAGCCCCAGCATTTT,CASTGTSVSNQPQHF
-,-,TRBJ1-6,TRBV7-8,TGTGCCAGCAGCTTAGGGCGGAATTCACCCCTCCACTTT,CASSLGRNSPLHF
TRBD1,-,TRBJ1-6,TRBV19,TGTGCCAGTAGTCCCCGGGACAGGGGATCACCCCTCCACTTT,CASSPRDRGSPLHF
-,few,TRBJ2-1,TRBV6-1,TGTGCCAGCAGTGCCCTCCTAGCCTCCTCCTACAATGAGCAGTTCTTC,CASSALLASSYNEQFF
TRBD2,-,TRBJ2-1,TRBV7-2,TGTGCCAGCAGCATGGGACTAGCTCGACGGTACAATGAGCAGTTCTTC,CASSMGLARRYNEQFF
-,-,TRBJ1-2,TRBV29-1,TGCAGCGTTGGAGAGGGGAGAGCAGCTGGCTACACCTTC,CSVGEGRAAGYTF
-,once,TRBJ1-1,TRBV6-1,TGTGCCAGCAGTGACCCCCCCGACAGGTTGAACACTGAAGCTTTCTTT,CASSDPPDRLNTEAFF
TRBD2,few,TRBJ2-7,TRBV5-4,TGTGCCAGCATGCCTCAACTAGCGGGAGCCGAGCAGTACTTC,CASMPQLAGAEQYF
-,-,TRBJ1-1,TRBV5-6,TGTGCCAGCAGCCGGTGGATCGGGGTGAACACTGAAGCTTTCTTT,CASSRWIGVNTEAFF
-,-,TRBJ1-1,TRBV19,TGTGCCAGTAGTAAAAGGGGGGGGCTAGACACTGAAGCTTTCTTT,CASSKRGGLDTEAFF
-,once,TRBJ2-3,TRBV5-1,TGCGCCAGCAGCTTGGGGCCGGGGGGCACAGATACGCAGTATTTT,CASSLGPGGTDTQYF
-,-,TRBJ2-5,TRBV6-6,TGTGCCAGCAGCAAGCACGACGGGTCACAAGAGACCCAGTACTTC,CASSKHDGSQETQYF
-,-,TRBJ1-3,TRBV10-3,TGTGCCACAGGTGAATCTGGAAACACCATATATTTT,CATGESGNTIYF
-,-,TRBJ1-1,TRBV5-1,TGCGCCAGCAGATTGGACAAGAACACTGAAGCTTTCTTT,CASRLDKNTEAFF
TRBD2,-,TRBJ2-3,TRBV3-1/TRBV3-2,TGTGCCAGCAGCCAAGGACTGTCAACTAGCGCTCCTAGCACAGATACGCAGTATTTT,CASSQGLSTSAPSTDTQYF
TRBD1,few,TRBJ2-1,TRBV11-2,TGTGCCAGCGGCGGTTACAGGGGTTCCTACAATGAGCAGTTCTTC,CASGGYRGSYNEQFF
-,-,TRBJ1-4,TRBV6-5,TGTGCCAGCAGTTACTCGGGGAGGCTTAATGAAAAACTGTTTTTT,CASSYSGRLNEKLFF
TRBD1,-,TRBJ2-4,TRBV25-1,TGTGCCAGCAGTGCAACAGGGGGGATAGCCAAAAACATTCAGTACTTC,CASSATGGIAKNIQYF
-,-,TRBJ2-1,TRBV6-2/TRBV6-3,TGTGCCAGCAGTCTGACAGAATACAATGAGCAGTTCTTC,CASSLTEYNEQFF
-,-,TRBJ1-1,TRBV19,TGTGCCAGTAGTATCTCCACTGTGAACACTGAAGCTTTCTTT,CASSISTVNTEAFF
-,-,TRBJ2-3,TRBV2,TGTGCCAGGAGGGTTGGAGATACGCAGTATTTT,CARRVGDTQYF
-,-,TRBJ1-4,TRBV20-1,TGCAGTGCTAGTAGGGCGGGGACGGCAAGCGAAAAACTGTTTTTT,CSASRAGTASEKLFF
-,once,TRBJ1-1,TRBV6-5,TGTGCCAGCAGGACATTGAACACTGAAGCTTTCTTT,CASRTLNTEAFF
-,-,TRBJ2-1,TRBV5-1,TGCGCCAGCAGCTTGCTTCTCAATGAGCAGTTCTTC,CASSLLLNEQFF
TRBD1,-,TRBJ1-1,TRBV10-2,TGCGCCAGCACCCCGGAGTGGACAGGGATGAACACTGAAGCTTTCTTT,CASTPEWTGMNTEAFF
-,-,TRBJ1-6,TRBV28,TGTGCCAGCAGTTTAGTGGGGGGGGTACGTTCACCCCTCCACTTT,CASSLVGGVRSPLHF
TRBD2,-,TRBJ2-3,TRBV10-1,TGCGCCAGCAGTGACTTAGCGGGAGTAGGACAAGATACGCAGTATTTT,CASSDLAGVGQDTQYF
TRBD1,-,TRBJ2-1,TRBV29-1,TGCAGCGTTGAATACAGGGGGAATGAGCAGTTCTTC,CSVEYRGNEQFF
-,once,TRBJ1-2,TRBV30,TGTGCCTGGACCCCAAATCGACAGTCATATGGCTACACCTTC,CAWTPNRQSYGYTF
TRBD2,-,TRBJ2-7,TRBV10-3,TGTGCCATCAGCCCCTGGACTAGCGGGAGCTACGAGCAGTACTTC,CAISPWTSGSYEQYF
-,-,TRBJ2-5,TRBV5-1,TGCGCCAGCAGCTTACAGGTCAGCCAAGAGACCCAGTACTTC,CASSLQVSQETQYF